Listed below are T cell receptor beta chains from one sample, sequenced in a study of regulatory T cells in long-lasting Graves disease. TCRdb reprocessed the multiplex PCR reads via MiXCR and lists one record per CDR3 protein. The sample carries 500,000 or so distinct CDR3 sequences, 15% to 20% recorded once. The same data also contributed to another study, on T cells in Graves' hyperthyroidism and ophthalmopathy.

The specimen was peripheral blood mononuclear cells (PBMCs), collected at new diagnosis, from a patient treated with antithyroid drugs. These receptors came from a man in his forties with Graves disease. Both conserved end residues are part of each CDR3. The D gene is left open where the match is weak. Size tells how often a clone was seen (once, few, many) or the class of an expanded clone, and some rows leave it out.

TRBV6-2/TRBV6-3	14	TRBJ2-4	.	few	TGTGCCAGCAGTAACTTCGGCGCAGGAAACATTCAGTACTTC	CASSNFGAGNIQYF
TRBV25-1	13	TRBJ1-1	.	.	TGTGCCAGCAGTGGTGTGGGGCAGACTGAAGCTTTCTTT	CASSGVGQTEAFF
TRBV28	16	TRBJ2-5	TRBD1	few	TGTGCCACCACGTCCTTTGGGACAGGATGGGGGAAGACCCAGTACTTC	CATTSFGTGWGKTQYF
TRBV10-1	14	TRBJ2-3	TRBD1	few	TGCGCCAGCACCCGGGACAGGGTAAAAGATACGCAGTATTTT	CASTRDRVKDTQYF
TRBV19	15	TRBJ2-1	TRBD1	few	TGTGCCAGTACCGAACCGGGACAGGGGGCTGATGAGCAGTTCTTC	CASTEPGQGADEQFF
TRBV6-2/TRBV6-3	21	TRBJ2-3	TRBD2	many	TGTGCCAGCAGTTACTCGATGAAGGGGACTAGCGGGAGAGACCACATGTATACGCAGTATTTT	CASSYSMKGTSGRDHMYTQYF
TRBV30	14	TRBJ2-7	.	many	TGTGCCTGGAGGGTAACAGGGAGGATCTACGAGCAGTACTTC	CAWRVTGRIYEQYF
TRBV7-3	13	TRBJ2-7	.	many	TGTGCCAGCAGCTTACACTTTACCTACGAGCAGTACTTC	CASSLHFTYEQYF
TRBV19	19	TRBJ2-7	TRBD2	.	TGTGCCAGTAGTACCCGTGTTAGCGGGGCGGGTATGAGCTCCTACGAGCAGTACTTC	CASSTRVSGAGMSSYEQYF
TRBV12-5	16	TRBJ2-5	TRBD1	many	TGTGCTAGTGGTTTGGTACGAGGGGGACAGCAAGAGACCCAGTACTTC	CASGLVRGGQQETQYF
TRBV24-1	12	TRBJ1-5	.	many	TGTGCCACCGGTACTAGCAATCAGCCCCAGCATTTT	CATGTSNQPQHF
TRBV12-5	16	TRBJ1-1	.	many	TGTGCTAGTGGTTACATAACCGGGACACTACAGCTGGGAGCTTTCTTT	CASGYITGTLQLGAFF
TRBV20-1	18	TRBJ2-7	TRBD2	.	TGCAGTGCTAGGAAAGGGACTAGCGGCTCTTTCTCTTCCTACGGGCAGTACTTC	CSARKGTSGSFSSYGQYF
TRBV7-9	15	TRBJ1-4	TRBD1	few	TGTGCCAGCAGCTTGACAGGGGTAACTAATGAAAAACTGTTTTTT	CASSLTGVTNEKLFF
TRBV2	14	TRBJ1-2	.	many	TGTGCCAGCTTCCGGGACTCTCTCAGCTATGGCTACACCTTC	CASFRDSLSYGYTF
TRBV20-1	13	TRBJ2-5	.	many	TGCAGTGCTAGCGGTGGGGCCGGAGAGACCCAGTACTTC	CSASGGAGETQYF
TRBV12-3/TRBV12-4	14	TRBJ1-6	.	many	TGTGCCAGCAGTTTCGCCACAGTGACTTCACCCCTCCACTTT	CASSFATVTSPLHF
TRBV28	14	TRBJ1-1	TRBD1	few	TGTGCCAGCCGCCTTGGACAGGTGAGCACTGAAGCTTTCTTT	CASRLGQVSTEAFF
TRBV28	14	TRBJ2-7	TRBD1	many	TGTGCCAGCAGATACCAGGGGGACAGCTACGAGCAGTACTTC	CASRYQGDSYEQYF
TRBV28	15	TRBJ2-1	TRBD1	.	TGTGCCAGCAGTTTACAGGGGGCCGGCTACAATGAGCAGTTCTTC	CASSLQGAGYNEQFF
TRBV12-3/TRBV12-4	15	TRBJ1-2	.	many	TGTGCCAGCAGTTTAGACAGCCAAGGGCGCTATGGCTACACCTTC	CASSLDSQGRYGYTF
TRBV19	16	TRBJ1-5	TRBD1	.	TGTGCCAGTAGTACGATGGACAGGGATAGCAATCAGCCCCAGCATTTT	CASSTMDRDSNQPQHF
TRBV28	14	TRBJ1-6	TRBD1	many	TGTGCCAGCAGCCCAGGGGGCGATAATTCACCCCTCCACTTT	CASSPGGDNSPLHF
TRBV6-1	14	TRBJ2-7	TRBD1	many	TGTGCCAGCAGACCCAGACAGGGCTTCTACGAGCAGTACTTC	CASRPRQGFYEQYF
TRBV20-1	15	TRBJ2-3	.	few	TGCAGTGCTAGACCAACGACGACGTATGAAGATACGCAGTATTTT	CSARPTTTYEDTQYF
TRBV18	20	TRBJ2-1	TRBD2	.	TGTGCCAGCTCACCCCTGACGAGGGGGACTAGCGGGAGTTCCTACAATGAGCAGTTCTTC	CASSPLTRGTSGSSYNEQFF
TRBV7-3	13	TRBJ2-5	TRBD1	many	TGTGCCAGCAGCCTGGGGACAGCAGAGACCCAGTACTTC	CASSLGTAETQYF
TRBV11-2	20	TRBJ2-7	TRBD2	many	TGTGCCAGCAGCCCCCTAGGCCTGGGACTAGCGGGAGGGCGTTTCTACGAGCAGTACTTC	CASSPLGLGLAGGRFYEQYF
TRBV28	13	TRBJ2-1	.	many	TGTGCCAGCAGTTTGGAAGTGATTAATGAGCAGTTCTTC	CASSLEVINEQFF
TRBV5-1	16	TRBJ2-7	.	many	TGCGCCAGCAGCTTGGCGCGGGACTTCTTCTCCTACGAGCAGTACTTC	CASSLARDFFSYEQYF
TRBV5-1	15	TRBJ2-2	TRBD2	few	TGCGCCAGCAGCTTGGCCCTAGCGGGACCCGGGGAGCTGTTTTTT	CASSLALAGPGELFF
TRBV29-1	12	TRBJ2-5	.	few	TGCAGCGGGGTGGGGCACCAAGAGACCCAGTACTTC	CSGVGHQETQYF
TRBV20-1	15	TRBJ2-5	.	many	TGCAGTGCTAGAGTCATAAGACGGAGAGGGGAGACCCAGTACTTC	CSARVIRRRGETQYF
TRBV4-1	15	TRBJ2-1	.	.	TGCGCCAGCAGCCAAGAGCCGGCTCGTTACAATGAGCAGTTCTTC	CASSQEPARYNEQFF
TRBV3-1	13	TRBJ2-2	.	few	TGTGCCAGCAGCCAATTCTTAACCGGGGAGCTGTTTTTT	CASSQFLTGELFF
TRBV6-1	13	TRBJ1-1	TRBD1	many	TGTGCCAGCAGGAGAGGACAGGGAGGTGGAGCTTTCTTT	CASRRGQGGGAFF
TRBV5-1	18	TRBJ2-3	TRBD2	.	TGCGCCAGCAGCCCCGGACTAGCGGGAGGACCTAGCACAGATACGCAGTATTTT	CASSPGLAGGPSTDTQYF
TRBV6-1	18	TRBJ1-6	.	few	TGTGCCAGCAGTGAAGCGCTCGAGGGGGACTCCTATAATTCACCCCTCCACTTT	CASSEALEGDSYNSPLHF
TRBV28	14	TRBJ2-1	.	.	TGTGCCAGCAGGGGGGACGGGGGAGGCAATGAGCAGTTCTTC	CASRGDGGGNEQFF
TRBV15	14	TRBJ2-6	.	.	TGTGCCACCAGCAGAGGTGGTGGGGCCAACGTCCTGACTTTC	CATSRGGGANVLTF